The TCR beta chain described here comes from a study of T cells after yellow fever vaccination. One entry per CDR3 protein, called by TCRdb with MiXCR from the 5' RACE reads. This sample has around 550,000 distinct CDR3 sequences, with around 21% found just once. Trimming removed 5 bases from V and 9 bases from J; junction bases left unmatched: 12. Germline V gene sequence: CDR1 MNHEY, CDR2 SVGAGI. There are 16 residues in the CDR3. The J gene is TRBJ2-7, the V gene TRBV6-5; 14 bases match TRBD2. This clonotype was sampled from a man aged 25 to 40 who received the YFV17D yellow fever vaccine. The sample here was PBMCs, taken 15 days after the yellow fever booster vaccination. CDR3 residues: CASSMRPGLAGVRQYF. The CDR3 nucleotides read TGTGCCAGCAGTATGAGACCGGGACTAGCGGGAGTTCGGCAGTACTTC.